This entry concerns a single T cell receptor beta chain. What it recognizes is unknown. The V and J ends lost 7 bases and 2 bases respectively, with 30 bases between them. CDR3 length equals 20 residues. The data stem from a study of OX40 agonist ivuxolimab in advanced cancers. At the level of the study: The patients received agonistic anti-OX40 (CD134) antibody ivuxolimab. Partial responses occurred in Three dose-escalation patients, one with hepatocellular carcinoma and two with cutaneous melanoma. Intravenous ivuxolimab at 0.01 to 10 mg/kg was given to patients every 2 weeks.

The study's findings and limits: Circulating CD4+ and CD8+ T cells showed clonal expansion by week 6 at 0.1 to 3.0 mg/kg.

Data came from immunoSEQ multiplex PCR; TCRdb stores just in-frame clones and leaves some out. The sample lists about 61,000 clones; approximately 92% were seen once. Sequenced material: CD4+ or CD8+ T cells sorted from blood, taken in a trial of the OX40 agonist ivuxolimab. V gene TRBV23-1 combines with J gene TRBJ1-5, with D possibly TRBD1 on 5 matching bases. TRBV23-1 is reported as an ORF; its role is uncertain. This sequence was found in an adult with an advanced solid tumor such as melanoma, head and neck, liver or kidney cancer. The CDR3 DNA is TGCGCCAGCAAGGAGTATCTGGCAGGGCTTTTAATTTGTGGCAATCAGCCCCAGCATTTT. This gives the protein CASKEYLAGLLICGNQPQHF.